Given below is one T cell receptor beta chain in context. Other nucleotide sequences from this sample produce the same CDR3. V shed 4 bases, J shed 4 bases, and the junction held 4 bases outside the gene matches. The CDR3 contains 15 residues. Germline V lookup: CDR1 SGDLS, CDR2 YYNGEE. This entry belongs to a study of blood T cell repertoires in COVID-19. Sequenced by immunoSEQ multiplex PCR; TCRdb stores in-frame clones only, minus some. The sample lists 110,000 to 150,000 clones, around 83% occurring once. Sequences were obtained from peripheral blood. V is TRBV9 and J is TRBJ2-1; 11 positions agree with TRBD2. This clonotype was sampled from a human donor in a cohort sampled during active COVID-19. In DNA, the CDR3 is TGTGCCAGCAGCTCCGGGACTAGCGGTTACAATGAGCAGTTCTTC. Translated: CASSSGTSGYNEQFF.